Listed below are T cell receptor beta chains from one sample, sequenced in a study of T-cell memory formation after mild COVID-19. TCRdb re-called the 5' RACE reads with MiXCR, one entry per CDR3 protein. The sample lists 430,000 or so distinct CDR3 sequences, around a quarter occurring once. The sequencing input was PBMCs or a T cell subset sorted from them (not recorded which). These receptors were obtained from an adult woman who had mild COVID-19 (a few samples of this study predate the infection). Cell type and time point are not known. CDR3s include the opening cysteine and the closing phenylalanine or tryptophan. A D gene is named only where the DNA matches it firmly. Not all rows give a size; the values are once, few, many and, for expanded clones, a class.

V gene: TRBV11-2
J gene: TRBJ2-7
clone size: -
D gene: -
CDR3 protein: CASSFGASSSYEQYF
CDR3 DNA: TGTGCCAGCAGCTTTGGTGCCTCCTCCTCCTACGAGCAGTACTTC

V gene: TRBV12-3/TRBV12-4
J gene: TRBJ1-1
clone size: few
D gene: -
CDR3 protein: CASSLMRGNTEAFF
CDR3 DNA: TGTGCCAGCAGTTTGATGAGGGGGAACACTGAAGCTTTCTTT

V gene: TRBV7-8
J gene: TRBJ2-7
clone size: -
D gene: TRBD2
CDR3 protein: CASSLASAGGSYYEQYF
CDR3 DNA: TGTGCCAGCAGCTTAGCCAGCGCGGGAGGATCTTACTACGAGCAGTACTTC

V gene: TRBV3-2
J gene: TRBJ2-7
clone size: -
D gene: -
CDR3 protein: CASSQDSPTYEQYF
CDR3 DNA: TGTGCCAGCAGCCAAGATTCCCCTACCTACGAGCAGTACTTC

V gene: TRBV24-1
J gene: TRBJ2-3
clone size: -
D gene: -
CDR3 protein: CATAPGGTDTQYF
CDR3 DNA: TGTGCCACTGCTCCCGGGGGCACAGATACGCAGTATTTT

V gene: TRBV7-3
J gene: TRBJ2-3
clone size: -
D gene: TRBD1
CDR3 protein: CASSSTGTGTDTQYF
CDR3 DNA: TGTGCCAGCAGCTCAACCGGGACAGGCACAGATACGCAGTATTTT

V gene: TRBV10-3
J gene: TRBJ2-3
clone size: -
D gene: -
CDR3 protein: CAISESDSGDTQYF
CDR3 DNA: TGTGCCATCAGTGAGTCAGATTCGGGAGATACGCAGTATTTT

V gene: TRBV3-1
J gene: TRBJ1-5
clone size: -
D gene: -
CDR3 protein: CASSQDPGPQHF
CDR3 DNA: TGTGCCAGCAGCCAAGACCCGGGGCCCCAGCATTTT

V gene: TRBV6-5
J gene: TRBJ2-1
clone size: few
D gene: -
CDR3 protein: CASSYGQGSNNEQFF
CDR3 DNA: TGTGCCAGCAGTTACGGTCAGGGGAGCAACAATGAGCAGTTCTTC

V gene: TRBV7-2
J gene: TRBJ1-2
clone size: -
D gene: -
CDR3 protein: CASSLAPGGQGYGYTF
CDR3 DNA: TGTGCCAGCAGCTTAGCACCGGGGGGGCAAGGCTATGGCTACACCTTC

V gene: TRBV4-1
J gene: TRBJ2-7
clone size: -
D gene: -
CDR3 protein: CASSQDRSTGYEQYF
CDR3 DNA: TGCGCCAGCAGCCAAGACCGTAGTACAGGGTACGAGCAGTACTTC

V gene: TRBV12-3/TRBV12-4
J gene: TRBJ1-2
clone size: -
D gene: -
CDR3 protein: CASSPGRGRTEGYTF
CDR3 DNA: TGTGCCAGCTCCCCCGGGCGGGGAAGGACAGAAGGCTACACCTTC

V gene: TRBV5-1
J gene: TRBJ1-1
clone size: -
D gene: TRBD1
CDR3 protein: CASSRVGQGSTEAFF
CDR3 DNA: TGCGCCAGCAGCCGAGTGGGACAGGGGAGTACTGAAGCTTTCTTT

V gene: TRBV29-1
J gene: TRBJ2-6
clone size: -
D gene: -
CDR3 protein: CSVRHRSGANVLTF
CDR3 DNA: TGCAGCGTTCGCCACAGGTCTGGGGCCAACGTCCTGACTTTC

V gene: TRBV20-1
J gene: TRBJ1-6
clone size: -
D gene: -
CDR3 protein: CSARAETPFRPALHF
CDR3 DNA: TGCAGTGCTAGAGCGGAGACCCCTTTTCGGCCGGCCCTCCACTTT

V gene: TRBV2
J gene: TRBJ2-3
clone size: few
D gene: -
CDR3 protein: CASRRRDITDTQYF
CDR3 DNA: TGTGCCAGCAGGAGGAGAGATATCACAGATACGCAGTATTTT

V gene: TRBV5-5
J gene: TRBJ2-3
clone size: -
D gene: TRBD2
CDR3 protein: CASNRASGRIFGTDTQYF
CDR3 DNA: TGTGCCAGCAATCGGGCTAGCGGGAGGATATTCGGCACAGATACGCAGTATTTT

V gene: TRBV5-8
J gene: TRBJ1-1
clone size: -
D gene: -
CDR3 protein: CASSGEFGALDTEAFF
CDR3 DNA: TGTGCCAGCAGCGGGGAGTTCGGGGCCCTGGACACTGAAGCTTTCTTT

V gene: TRBV7-6
J gene: TRBJ2-3
clone size: -
D gene: -
CDR3 protein: CASSSFSTDTQYF
CDR3 DNA: TGTGCCAGCAGCTCGTTTAGCACAGATACGCAGTATTTT

V gene: TRBV24-1
J gene: TRBJ2-1
clone size: few
D gene: TRBD1
CDR3 protein: CATSDRIPGQGTYNEQFF
CDR3 DNA: TGTGCCACCAGTGACCGAATTCCGGGACAGGGAACCTACAATGAGCAGTTCTTC

V gene: TRBV7-2
J gene: TRBJ2-5
clone size: -
D gene: TRBD1
CDR3 protein: CASRPQGLRLQETQYF
CDR3 DNA: TGTGCCAGCAGACCACAGGGGCTGAGGCTACAAGAGACCCAGTACTTC

V gene: TRBV5-6
J gene: TRBJ2-1
clone size: few
D gene: -
CDR3 protein: CASSSGPGPAKEQFF
CDR3 DNA: TGTGCCAGCAGCTCGGGACCGGGGCCCGCAAAGGAGCAGTTCTTC

V gene: TRBV29-1
J gene: TRBJ1-4
clone size: -
D gene: -
CDR3 protein: CSVIFWDGKLFF
CDR3 DNA: TGCAGCGTTATATTCTGGGATGGAAAACTGTTTTTT

V gene: TRBV12-3/TRBV12-4
J gene: TRBJ2-3
clone size: few
D gene: -
CDR3 protein: CASSLFSRLLTDTQYF
CDR3 DNA: TGTGCCAGCAGTTTATTCTCTCGACTACTCACAGATACGCAGTATTTT

V gene: TRBV7-2
J gene: TRBJ1-2
clone size: -
D gene: -
CDR3 protein: CASSFKRGGYGYTF
CDR3 DNA: TGTGCCAGCAGCTTCAAGCGGGGAGGCTATGGCTACACCTTC

V gene: TRBV5-1
J gene: TRBJ2-2
clone size: -
D gene: TRBD1
CDR3 protein: CASQPPGQGFNTGELFF
CDR3 DNA: TGCGCCAGCCAACCCCCGGGACAGGGCTTTAACACCGGGGAGCTGTTTTTT

V gene: TRBV12-3/TRBV12-4
J gene: TRBJ1-2
clone size: few
D gene: -
CDR3 protein: CASSLGVGCTF
CDR3 DNA: TGTGCCAGCAGTTTGGGGGTAGGATGCACCTTC

V gene: TRBV5-5
J gene: TRBJ2-1
clone size: -
D gene: -
CDR3 protein: CASSFSRAYGYNEQFF
CDR3 DNA: TGTGCCAGCAGCTTCTCTAGGGCTTACGGCTACAATGAGCAGTTCTTC

V gene: TRBV7-3
J gene: TRBJ2-2
clone size: -
D gene: TRBD1
CDR3 protein: CASSRQGGIGTGELFF
CDR3 DNA: TGTGCCAGCAGCCGACAGGGCGGTATAGGCACCGGGGAGCTGTTTTTT

V gene: TRBV29-1
J gene: TRBJ2-7
clone size: few
D gene: TRBD2
CDR3 protein: CSVRASSGQVYEQYF
CDR3 DNA: TGCAGCGTTCGCGCGTCTAGCGGCCAAGTTTACGAGCAGTACTTC

V gene: TRBV18
J gene: TRBJ2-1
clone size: few
D gene: TRBD2
CDR3 protein: CASSPPSGRINNEQFF
CDR3 DNA: TGTGCCAGCTCACCCCCTAGCGGGAGAATAAACAATGAGCAGTTCTTC

V gene: TRBV7-3
J gene: TRBJ1-2
clone size: -
D gene: -
CDR3 protein: CASSLDSAGYGYTF
CDR3 DNA: TGTGCCAGCAGCCTAGACAGCGCCGGGTATGGCTACACCTTC